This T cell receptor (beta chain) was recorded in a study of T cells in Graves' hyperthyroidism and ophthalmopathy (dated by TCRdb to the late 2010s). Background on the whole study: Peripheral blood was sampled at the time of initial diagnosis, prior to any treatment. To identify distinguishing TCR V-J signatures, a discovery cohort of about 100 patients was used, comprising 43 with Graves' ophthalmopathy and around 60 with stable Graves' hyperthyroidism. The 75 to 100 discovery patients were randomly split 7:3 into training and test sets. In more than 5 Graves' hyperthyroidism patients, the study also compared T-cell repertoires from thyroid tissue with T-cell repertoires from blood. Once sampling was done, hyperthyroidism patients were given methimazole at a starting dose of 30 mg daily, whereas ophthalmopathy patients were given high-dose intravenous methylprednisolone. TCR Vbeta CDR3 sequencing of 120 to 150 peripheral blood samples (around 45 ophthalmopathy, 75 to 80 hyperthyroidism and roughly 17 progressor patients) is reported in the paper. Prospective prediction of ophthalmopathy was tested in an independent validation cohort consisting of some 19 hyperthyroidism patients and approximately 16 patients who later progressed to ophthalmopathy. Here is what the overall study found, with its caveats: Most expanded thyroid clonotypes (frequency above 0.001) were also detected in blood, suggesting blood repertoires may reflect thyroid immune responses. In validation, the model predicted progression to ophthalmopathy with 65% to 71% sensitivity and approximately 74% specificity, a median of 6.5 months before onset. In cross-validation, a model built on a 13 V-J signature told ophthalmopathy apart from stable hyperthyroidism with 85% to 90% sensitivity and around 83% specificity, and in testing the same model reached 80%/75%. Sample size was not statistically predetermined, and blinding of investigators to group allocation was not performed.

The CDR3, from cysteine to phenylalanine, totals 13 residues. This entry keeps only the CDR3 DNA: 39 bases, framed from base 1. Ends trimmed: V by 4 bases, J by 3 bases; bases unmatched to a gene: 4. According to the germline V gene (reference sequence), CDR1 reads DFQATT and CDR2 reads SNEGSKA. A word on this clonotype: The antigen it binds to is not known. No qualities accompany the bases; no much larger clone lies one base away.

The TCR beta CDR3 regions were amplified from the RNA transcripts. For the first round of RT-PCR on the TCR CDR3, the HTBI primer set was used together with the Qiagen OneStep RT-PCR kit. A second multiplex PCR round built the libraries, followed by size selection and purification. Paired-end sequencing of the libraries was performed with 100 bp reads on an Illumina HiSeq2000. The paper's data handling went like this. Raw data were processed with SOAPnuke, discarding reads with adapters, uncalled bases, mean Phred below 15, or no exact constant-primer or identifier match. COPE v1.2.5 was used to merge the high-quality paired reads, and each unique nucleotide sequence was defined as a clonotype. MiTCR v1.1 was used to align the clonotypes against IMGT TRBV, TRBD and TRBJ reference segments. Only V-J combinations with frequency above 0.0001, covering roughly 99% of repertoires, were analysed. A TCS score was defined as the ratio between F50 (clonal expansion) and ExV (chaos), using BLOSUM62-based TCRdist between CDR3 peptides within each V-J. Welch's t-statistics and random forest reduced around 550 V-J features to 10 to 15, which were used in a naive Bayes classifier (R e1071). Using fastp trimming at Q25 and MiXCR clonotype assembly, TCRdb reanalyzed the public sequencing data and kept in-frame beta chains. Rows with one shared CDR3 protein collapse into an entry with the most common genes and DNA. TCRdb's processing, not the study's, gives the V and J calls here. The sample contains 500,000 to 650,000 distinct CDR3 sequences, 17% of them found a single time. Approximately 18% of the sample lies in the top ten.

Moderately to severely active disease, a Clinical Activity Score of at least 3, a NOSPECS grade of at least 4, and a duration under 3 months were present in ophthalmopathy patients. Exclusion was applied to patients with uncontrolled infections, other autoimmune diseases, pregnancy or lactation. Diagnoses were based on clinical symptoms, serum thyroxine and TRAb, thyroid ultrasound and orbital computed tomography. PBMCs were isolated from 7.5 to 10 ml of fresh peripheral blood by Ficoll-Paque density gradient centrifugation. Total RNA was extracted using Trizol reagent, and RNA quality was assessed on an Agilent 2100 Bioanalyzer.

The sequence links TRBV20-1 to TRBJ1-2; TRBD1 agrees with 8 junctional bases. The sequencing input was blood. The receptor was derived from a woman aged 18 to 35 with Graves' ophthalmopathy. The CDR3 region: CSANLDRDYGYTF. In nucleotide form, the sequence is TGCAGTGCTAACCTGGACAGGGACTATGGCTACACCTTC.